The 15 T cell receptor beta chains given below trace back to one sample, sequenced in a study of T cells in Graves' hyperthyroidism and ophthalmopathy. Regions amplified from RNA transcripts were the TCR beta CDR3 regions. An initial round of RT-PCR targeting the TCR CDR3 relied on the HTBI primer set. Each CDR3 protein is one row after TCRdb ran MiXCR on the multiplex PCR reads. The sample includes more than 45,000 distinct CDR3 sequences, about 50% of them seen just once. The sequencing input was blood. The origin of the receptors is a woman between 25 and 40 years old with Graves' ophthalmopathy.

This clonotype came up many times. The rearrangement uses TRBV6-1 and TRBJ2-3, with 9 nucleotides matching TRBD2. The junction had 0 bases not matched to a gene; V was cut back by 2 bases and J by 0 bases. Germline loops: CDR1 MNHNS, CDR2 SASEGT. The CDR3 has 15 amino acids. CDR3 region: CASSELAGSTDTQYF. In nucleotides, the CDR3 is TGTGCCAGCAGTGAACTAGCGGGAAGCACAGATACGCAGTATTTT.

This clonotype was picked up many times. CDR3 bases: TGTGCCAGCAGCGGACAGGGGCCGCTGGTCACCGGGGAGCTGTTTTTT. Protein product: CASSGQGPLVTGELFF. The chain recombines TRBV9 with TRBJ2-2; 8 nucleotides match TRBD1. The ends lost 3 bases at V and 4 bases at J; junction bases unmatched: 8. CDR1 and CDR2 from the germline V gene are SGDLS and YYNGEE. CDR3 length equals 16 residues.

As to this clonotype: An end of the junction does not agree with germline; a read error may underlie this. The chain combines TRBV20-1 with TRBJ2-2, with D maybe TRBD2 (5 bases). Germline V gene data show CDR1 as DFQATT and CDR2 as SNEGSKA (reference sequence). The CDR3 has 12 residues. The CDR3 region is CSAPADAGELFF. CDR3 nucleotide sequence: TGCAGTGCCCCCGCGGATGCCGGGGAGCTGTTCTTT.

About this clonotype itself: The conserved phenylalanine or tryptophan normally closing the CDR3 is absent here, so this likely arose from a read error. The DNA is omitted, as the CDR3 cannot be located on it reliably, and the CDR3 follows TCRdb's listing. The chain recombines TRBV19 with TRBJ1-1; the table's D call, TRBD1, was not checked against the DNA. CDR1 is LNHDA, CDR2 SQIVND, per germline (reference sequence). The CDR3 has 15 residues if both end residues are counted. CDR3 region: CASRTRQGLRAVLRA.

Comments on this clonotype: Just one base apart from a much larger clone, this may be a read error. The CDR3 DNA reads TGTGTCAGCAGCTCGATTAAGGGCCCCGGGGAAAAACTGTTTTTT. This translates into CVSSSIKGPGEKLFF. This chain uses TRBV5-6 with TRBJ1-4; D gene unclear. The CDR3 contains 15 residues. CDR1 SGHDT and CDR2 YYEEEE come from the germline V gene.

In this sample, this clonotype turned up many times. The J gene is TRBJ1-2, the V gene TRBV28; D gene unclear. Trimming took off 6 bases at V and 4 bases at J, with 9 bases between the two ends. CDR3 length: 12 residues. Germline V lookup: CDR1 MDHEN, CDR2 SYDVKM. DNA for the CDR3: TGTGCCAGCAGCCTTTTTCCCTATGGCTACACCTTC. This gives the protein CASSLFPYGYTF.

At least ten counts were recorded for this clonotype. The rearrangement joins TRBV20-1 to TRBJ2-7, with 9 bases aligning to TRBD1. This CDR3 spans 14 amino acids. The germline gives CDR1 DFQATT, CDR2 SNEGSKA (reference sequence). Trimming took 6 bases from V and 5 from J; bases not matched to a gene: 11. The CDR3 reads CSATKLGQGNEQYF. CDR3 coding DNA: TGCAGTGCCACTAAGCTGGGACAGGGAAACGAGCAGTACTTC.

V usage is TRBV7-9 and J usage is TRBJ2-1; 16 nucleotides line up with TRBD2. V trimming: 5 bases; J trimming: 6 bases; junction bases outside the gene matches: 7. The CDR3 spans 17 residues. The germline CDR1 and CDR2 sequences are SEHNR and FQNEAQ (reference sequence). The CDR3 coding sequence is TGTGCCAGCAGCCCCATGGGGACTAGCGGGAGGGCCAATGAGCAGTTCTTC. It translates to CASSPMGTSGRANEQFF.

This clonotype was recorded many times. The chain uses TRBV11-2 and TRBJ2-5; the D gene is possibly TRBD2 (5 bases). The CDR3 length is 12 residues. Trimming shortened V by 5 bases and J by 9 bases, and 13 bases separated the two germline ends. CDR1 and CDR2 (germline): SGHAT, FQNNGV. The CDR3 bases are TGTGCCAGCAGCGTTTCTGAGGGATCCCAGTACTTC. The encoded protein is CASSVSEGSQYF.

This clonotype turned up a few times. The V call is TRBV28, the J call TRBJ2-7; D is perhaps TRBD2 (5 bases). CDR3 length: 15 residues. CDR1 and CDR2 from the germline V gene are MDHEN and SYDVKM. V was shortened by 2 bases and J by 2 bases, with 13 bases between the two germline ends. CDR3 sequence reads: CASSLITRRAYEQYF. Written as DNA, the CDR3 is TGTGCCAGCAGTTTAATTACTAGAAGAGCCTACGAGCAGTACTTC.

This clonotype was observed at least ten times. The rearrangement uses TRBV4-1 and TRBJ2-7; 14 bases match TRBD2. The CDR3 is 17 amino acids. Germline V gives CDR1 MGHRA, CDR2 YSYEKL. The J segment lost 6 bases and the V segment lost 5 bases, leaving 12 bases of the junction unmatched. Here the CDR3 reads CASSRPGLAGVVGEQYF. CDR3 DNA: TGCGCCAGCAGCAGACCGGGACTAGCGGGAGTGGTAGGCGAGCAGTACTTC.

In regard to this clonotype: This CDR3 is missing its conserved last phenylalanine or tryptophan, likely due to a read error. The DNA is omitted, as the CDR3 cannot be located on it reliably, and the CDR3 follows TCRdb's listing. The gene calls are TRBV28 and TRBJ2-1; the D call of TRBD1 is as the table states it, not checked on the DNA. The CDR3 is 8 residues long, counting both termini. The V gene's germline CDR1 is MDHEN and CDR2 SYDVKM. CDR3 region: CASSFEGI.

To note about this clonotype: The junction differs from germline at one of its ends, possibly a read error. The chain carries TRBV10-1 and TRBJ1-1; maybe TRBD1 (6 bases). Germline V gene data show CDR1 as WNHNN and CDR2 as SYGVQD (reference sequence). The CDR3 loop spans 13 amino acids. This CDR3 is CASSESGGMGAFF. Here the CDR3 DNA reads TGCGCCAGCAGTGAGTCGGGCGGAATGGGGGCTTTCTTC.

This clonotype was observed a few times. The chain employs TRBV30 and TRBJ1-6, with D tentatively TRBD1 (5 bases). This CDR3 has 13 amino acids. CDR1 is GTSNPN, CDR2 SVGIG, per germline (reference sequence). Trimming cost V 4 bases and J 6 bases, with 10 bases left between them. The CDR3 region is CAWMGGFNSPLHF. The CDR3 DNA reads as TGTGCCTGGATGGGGGGTTTTAATTCACCCCTCCACTTT.

As regards this clonotype: The final CDR3 position lacks the conserved phenylalanine or tryptophan, pointing to a likely read error. It is unclear where the CDR3 begins or ends on the DNA, so no DNA is shown, and the CDR3 is as TCRdb lists it. The CDR3 loop is CASSWVGGGTEAFL. The J gene is TRBJ1-1, the V gene TRBV5-1; the table's D call, TRBD1, has no DNA check behind it. The CDR3 spans 14 amino acids, including both terminal residues. Germline-derived CDR1 and CDR2 are SGHRS and YFSETQ.